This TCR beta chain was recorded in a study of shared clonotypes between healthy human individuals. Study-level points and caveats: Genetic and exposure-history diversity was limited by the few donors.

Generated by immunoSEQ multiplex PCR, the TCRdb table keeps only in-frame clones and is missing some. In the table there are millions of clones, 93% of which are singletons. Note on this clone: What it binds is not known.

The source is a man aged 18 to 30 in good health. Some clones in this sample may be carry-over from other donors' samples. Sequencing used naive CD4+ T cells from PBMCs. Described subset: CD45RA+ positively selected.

Here the CDR3 reads CASSTPNMNTEAFF. In nucleotides, the CDR3 is TGTGCCAGCAGCACACCGAACATGAACACTGAAGCTTTCTTT. The rearrangement links TRBV5-4 to TRBJ1-1; D unclear. The V gene lost 4 bases and the J gene lost 0 bases, with 10 bases spanning the gap. Germline assignment: CDR1 SGHNT and CDR2 YYREEE (reference sequence). The CDR3 contains 14 residues.